These T cell receptor beta chains were read from a single sample in a study of blood T cell repertoires in COVID-19. Assay: immunoSEQ multiplex PCR; the TCRdb copy retains only in-frame clones and omits some. This table holds roughly 110,000 clones, approximately 84% found once. The sample consisted of peripheral blood. Source of these receptors: a human donor in a cohort sampled during active COVID-19. Both conserved end residues are part of each CDR3.

cdr3_aa | j_call | v_call
CASSFYAAIQGYGYTF | TRBJ1-2 | TRBV28
CASTLVRGSPLHF | TRBJ1-6 | TRBV7-2
CASSRITTGANSPLHF | TRBJ1-6 | TRBV5-8
CASRGGTATGYTF | TRBJ1-2 | TRBV2
CASSTGTGGPYEQYF | TRBJ2-7 | TRBV5-6
CASSRFQGQGVDYNEQFF | TRBJ2-1 | TRBV4-1
CASSTQGSHGYTF | TRBJ1-2 | TRBV7-2
CASSEQRGRHFTGNTIYF | TRBJ1-3 | TRBV10-1
CASSQLAYNGELFF | TRBJ2-2 | TRBV7-9
CASSPTSGSNTGELFF | TRBJ2-2 | TRBV9
CASSQGRTFQETQYF | TRBJ2-5 | TRBV4-3
CASSGGGETQYF | TRBJ2-5 | TRBV2
CASSARQGNTEAFF | TRBJ1-1 | TRBV9
CASSGRGAYNEQFF | TRBJ2-1 | TRBV9
CASSPTDSIYGYTF | TRBJ1-2 | TRBV6-5
CASFSLFTDTQYF | TRBJ2-3 | TRBV7-2
CASSFSKGGWGNTIYF | TRBJ1-3 | TRBV28
CASSSETGTGSF | TRBJ2-7 | TRBV7-9
CASRIWGTVEGEQYF | TRBJ2-7 | TRBV7-2
CASSSRRQGEAFF | TRBJ1-1 | TRBV6-5
CSASWQGSTDTQYF | TRBJ2-3 | TRBV20-1
CASSFLQETQYF | TRBJ2-5 | TRBV7-3
CASSLATTGTYGYTF | TRBJ1-2 | TRBV5-4
CASSLGAVPYEQYF | TRBJ2-7 | TRBV5-1
CASSLDTGGPYGYTF | TRBJ1-2 | TRBV5-5